This paragraph covers one T cell receptor beta chain sequence. Profiled with immunoSEQ multiplex PCR; TCRdb holds only in-frame clones, not every one. The sample comprises approximately 26,000 clones, roughly 85% of which are singletons, and 11% rests with the top ten. This record comes from a study of OX40 agonist ivuxolimab in advanced cancers. The TCR originated in an adult with an advanced solid tumor such as melanoma, head and neck, liver or kidney cancer. This material consisted of CD4+ or CD8+ T cells sorted from blood, taken in a trial of the OX40 agonist ivuxolimab.

CDR3 coding DNA: TGTGCCAGCAGCGTACCAATGGGGGTTAGCACAGATACGCAGTATTTT. The encoded protein is CASSVPMGVSTDTQYF. The genes are TRBV9 and TRBJ2-3, with D possibly being TRBD1 or TRBD2 (5 bases each). This CDR3 contains 16 residues. Germline V gene sequence: CDR1 SGDLS, CDR2 YYNGEE. Deletions cut 1 base from V and 0 bases from J, with 12 bases between.